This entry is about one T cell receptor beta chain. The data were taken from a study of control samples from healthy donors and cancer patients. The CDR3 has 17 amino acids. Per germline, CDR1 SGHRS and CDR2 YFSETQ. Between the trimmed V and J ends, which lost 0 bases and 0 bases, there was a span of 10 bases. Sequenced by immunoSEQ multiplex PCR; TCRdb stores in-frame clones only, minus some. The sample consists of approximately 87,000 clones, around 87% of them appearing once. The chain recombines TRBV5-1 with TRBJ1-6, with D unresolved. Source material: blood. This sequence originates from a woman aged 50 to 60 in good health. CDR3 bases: TGCGCCAGCAGCTTGGTCGCGGGGAACTCCTATAATTCACCCCTCCACTTT. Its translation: CASSLVAGNSYNSPLHF.